This TCR beta chain was documented in a study of blood T cell repertoires in COVID-19 (dated by TCRdb to 2020 to 2021). Turning to the overall study: The collaborator samples originated in the United States, Italy and Spain and spanned the acute and convalescent phases of COVID-19. The material from the prospective study consisted of cDNA or gDNA derived from T cells, B-cell-depleted T cells, or PBMCs. Subjects who had been exposed to COVID-19, were actively infected with it, or had recovered from it provided the deeply sampled blood TCRbeta repertoires that made up the dataset. The repertoires were made available in a free public database intended to serve as a resource for research on the immune response to SARS-CoV-2. Samples were obtained from the ongoing ImmuneRACE study (first 160 participants) and from 1,254 subjects provided by 6 global collaborators. The sample metadata nearly always contained a de-identified subject ID, COVID-19 status, age in years and sex. HLA class I and class II types, where available, came from metadata supplied by the sample provider rather than from assay-based typing. Beyond this particular receptor, the publication reports: The amount of clinical and demographic metadata varied by source and participant and was provided uncurated.

TCRbeta CDR3 regions were amplified from genomic DNA using the immunoSEQ Assay, a bias-controlled multiplex PCR. As for the original processing: The number of nucleated cells in each sample was estimated by amplification of reference gene primers within the assay. To quantify the absolute abundance of each unique TCRbeta CDR3 rearrangement, sequence reads were collapsed and filtered. For each sample, productive Simpson clonality was calculated as the square root of Simpson's diversity index over productive rearrangements. TCRdb obtained this table from immuneACCESS and retained in-frame rearrangements with V and J assigned. These tables miss some clones; where compared with another copy, unresolved V genes account for less than half of the shortfall, and the remainder is unexplained. V and J calls and clone size are those listed in that table; D and trimming were worked out from the DNA. The sample table records roughly 7,100 clones; about nine tenths of these occur just once. Roughly a tenth of the sample rests with the top ten.

Whole blood was collected in K2EDTA tubes by collaborating institutions according to the institutions' own protocols. For TCRbeta analysis, collaborator samples were shipped as frozen whole blood, as isolated PBMCs, or as DNA extracted from either sample type. On this clone itself: Its antigen remains unidentified. Qualities for individual bases were not recorded, and no much larger clone is one base off.

The V end gives up 1 base and the J end 5 bases, leaving 7 bases in the junction not matched to a gene. The germline V gene specifies SGHVS as CDR1 and FQNEAQ as CDR2. Reading from cysteine to phenylalanine, the CDR3 counts 15 amino acids. Of the read, only the CDR3 DNA is kept; its 45 bases are in frame from base 1. This sequence uses TRBV7-8 and TRBJ1-1, and 7 junctional nucleotides match TRBD1. Sequenced: peripheral blood. This clonotype was sampled from a man aged 70-80 years with active COVID-19. CDR3 loop: CASSLGGQRTTEAFF. The nucleotide sequence is TGTGCCAGCAGCTTAGGGGGACAGCGAACTACTGAAGCTTTCTTT.